Shown below are 22 T cell receptor beta chains from a single sample sequenced in a study of control samples from healthy donors and cancer patients. This table comes from immunoSEQ multiplex PCR, and its TCRdb copy is limited to in-frame clones, with some not included. Of around 78,000 clones in the sample, 90% to 95% are singletons; the top ten hold around 4.5%. The sample was blood. The receptors shown here come from a woman between 18 and 30 years old in good health.

The gene calls are TRBV5-1 and TRBJ2-6; D is possibly TRBD1 or TRBD2 (5 bases each). The CDR3 is 18 amino acids. CDR1 SGHRS and CDR2 YFSETQ come from the germline V gene. Trimming stripped 2 bases from V and 2 bases from J, with 17 bases between. The CDR3 DNA is TGCGCCAGCAGCTTCAGTAGCTCCGAGGGGACTGGGGCCAACGTCCTGACTTTC. Translating it yields CASSFSSSEGTGANVLTF.

The gene calls are TRBV10-2 and TRBJ1-2; 9 positions agree with TRBD1. The CDR3 is 15 residues long. Germline CDR1 reads WSHSY; CDR2 reads SAAADI. Trimming removed 6 bases from V and 4 bases from J; junction bases left unmatched: 9. The CDR3 sequence is CASSVSQGAGYGYTF. The CDR3 nucleotides read TGCGCCAGCAGCGTCTCACAGGGGGCGGGCTATGGCTACACCTTC.

The J gene is TRBJ2-3, the V gene TRBV6-6; TRBD2 is a possible D gene (6 bases). The V end was cut by 6 bases, the J end by 2 bases, with 18 bases between. The germline gives CDR1 MNHNY, CDR2 SVGAGI (reference sequence). The CDR3 has 16 amino acids. In nucleotides, the CDR3 is TGTGCCAGCAGGAGACTAGTACGGCGTAACACAGATACGCAGTATTTT. Translation gives CASRRLVRRNTDTQYF.

The rearrangement links TRBV19 to TRBJ2-5; no firm D call. Trimming pared 1 base from V and 5 bases from J, leaving 2 bases between. CDR3 length: 11 residues. Germline values: CDR1 LNHDA, CDR2 SQIVND (reference sequence). The CDR3 reads CASSIAETQYF. In DNA, the CDR3 is TGTGCCAGTAGTATAGCGGAGACCCAGTACTTC. Drawing the rest from reference TRBV19 and TRBJ2-5, the complete variable domain is DGGITQSPKYLFRKEGQNVTLSCEQNLNHDAMYWYRQDPGQGLRLIYYSQIVNDFQKGDIAEGYSVSREKKESFPLTVTSAQKNPTAFYLCASSIAETQYFGPGTRLLVL.

CDR3 protein: CASSHGDLAKNIQYF. In nucleotides, the CDR3 is TGTGCCAGCAGCCACGGGGATCTAGCCAAAAACATTCAGTACTTC. The chain links TRBV3-1 (or the pseudogene TRBV3-2) to TRBJ2-4; D may be TRBD2 (5 bases). The V end was cut by 3 bases, the J end by 0 bases, with 9 bases between. This CDR3 is built from 15 residues. Germline V gives CDR1 LGHDT, CDR2 YNNKEL (reference sequence).

This clone was seen a few times. V and J are TRBV7-2 and TRBJ2-7; D may be TRBD1 (5 bases). The CDR3 covers 16 residues. The V end was cut by 5 bases, the J end by 6 bases, with 23 bases between. Germline V CDR1 and CDR2: SGHTA, FQGNSA. The CDR3 reads CASSLINLREVGEQYF. CDR3 nucleotide sequence: TGTGCCAGCAGCCTCATAAACCTCAGGGAAGTAGGCGAGCAGTACTTC.

V usage is TRBV3-1 (or the pseudogene TRBV3-2) and J usage is TRBJ2-6; 7 bases agree with TRBD1. The germline V gene has CDR1 LGHDT and CDR2 YNNKEL (reference sequence). The length of the CDR3 is 19 residues. V was clipped by 5 bases and J by 0 bases; unmatched bases: 13. CDR3 region: CASSGFRTGENSGANVLTF. CDR3 nucleotide sequence: TGTGCCAGCAGCGGATTCAGAACAGGGGAGAACTCTGGGGCCAACGTCCTGACTTTC.

The rearrangement links TRBV7-9 to TRBJ2-1; D may match TRBD1 or TRBD2 (5 bases each). Looked up from germline, CDR1 is SEHNR and CDR2 is FQNEAQ (reference sequence). With 2 bases removed from V and 3 bases from J, the gap between germline ends came to 14 bases. The CDR3 has 16 residues. In nucleotides, the CDR3 is TGTGCCAGCAGCTTATCGGGGCCGACCGGCTACAATGAGCAGTTCTTC. This codes for CASSLSGPTGYNEQFF.

This sequence joins TRBV2 and TRBJ1-2, with D unclear. Germline lookup yields CDR1 SNHLY and CDR2 FYNNEI. Trimming shortened V by 0 bases and J by 10 bases, and 6 bases separated the two germline ends. The CDR3 is 11 amino acids. CDR3 bases: TGTGCCAGCAGTGAAGCCTCATCCTACACCTTC. The encoded protein is CASSEASSYTF.

This chain uses TRBV4-1 with TRBJ1-6; perhaps TRBD1 as D (5 bases). Trimming removed 1 base at V and 6 bases at J, with 10 bases between. CDR3 size: 15 residues. Germline CDR1 and CDR2: MGHRA and YSYEKL. The DNA of the CDR3 is TGCGCCAGCAGCCAAGGGGAAGGGGCTAATTCACCCCTCCACTTT. Its translation: CASSQGEGANSPLHF.

The V gene is TRBV3-1 (or the pseudogene TRBV3-2), the J gene TRBJ1-5, with 7 positions matching TRBD1. The CDR3 length is 16 residues. Germline trimming cut 4 bases from V and 2 bases from J; bases unmatched to any gene: 8. CDR1 LGHDT and CDR2 YNNKEL come from the germline V gene (reference sequence). The CDR3 here is CASSRLTTGGNQPQHF. Written as DNA, the CDR3 is TGTGCCAGCAGCCGGCTCACAACAGGGGGCAATCAGCCCCAGCATTTT.

The chain joins TRBV25-1 to TRBJ2-1; D tentatively reads TRBD1 or TRBD2 (5 bases each). The germline V gene has CDR1 MGHDK and CDR2 SYGVNS. Trimming cost V 3 bases and J 1 base, with 16 bases left between them. CDR3 length: 17 residues. The CDR3 is CASSEPGEGPSYNEQFF. The CDR3 nucleotides read TGTGCCAGCAGTGAGCCCGGAGAGGGACCGTCCTACAATGAGCAGTTCTTC. Variable domain in full (rest from reference TRBV25-1 and TRBJ2-1): EADIYQTPRYLVIGTGKKITLECSQTMGHDKMYWYQQDPGMELHLIHYSYGVNSTEKGDLSSESTVSRIRTEHFPLTLESARPSHTSQYLCASSEPGEGPSYNEQFFGPGTRLTVL.

This sequence joins TRBV11-2 and TRBJ1-6; no reliable D call. Deletions cut 10 bases from V and 7 bases from J, with 14 bases between. The CDR3 contains 13 residues. Germline CDR1 reads SGHAT; CDR2 reads FQNNGV. CDR3 in amino acids: CATSKIRNSPLHF. In DNA form, the CDR3 reads TGTGCCACCAGTAAAATCAGAAATTCACCCCTCCACTTT. The whole variable domain, remainder taken from reference TRBV11-2 and TRBJ1-6, is EAGVAQSPRYKIIEKRQSVAFWCNPISGHATLYWYQQILGQGPKLLIQFQNNGVVDDSQLPKDRFSAERLKGVDSTLKIQPAKLEDSAVYLCATSKIRNSPLHFGNGTRLTVT.

The CDR3 loop reads CASSLDTPNTGELFF. CDR3 DNA sequence: TGTGCCAGCAGTTTAGATACTCCGAACACCGGGGAGCTGTTTTTT. This chain links TRBV27 with TRBJ2-2; D remains unclear. The V and J ends lost 2 bases and 0 bases respectively, with 7 bases between them. This CDR3 has 15 residues. Germline V gives CDR1 MNHEY, CDR2 SMNVEV (reference sequence).

The rearrangement uses TRBV6-4 and TRBJ2-1; TRBD2 matches 8 bases. This CDR3 contains 16 residues. CDR1 and CDR2 from the germline V gene are MRHNA and SNTAGT. The trim removed 2 bases at V and 2 bases at J, leaving 5 bases unmatched. CDR3 coding DNA: TGTGCCAGCAGTGACCGAGCGGGAGCCCCCTACAATGAGCAGTTCTTC. It specifies CASSDRAGAPYNEQFF.

The chain couples TRBV29-1 to TRBJ2-7; the D is unclear. The germline CDR1 and CDR2 sequences are SQVTM and ANQGSEA. The CDR3 extends over 11 amino acids. Trimming left V 0 bases short and J 4 bases short, with 4 bases between. This CDR3 reads CSVEERYEQYF. In nucleotides, the CDR3 is TGCAGCGTTGAAGAACGTTACGAGCAGTACTTC.

The V and J genes are TRBV7-2 and TRBJ1-2; the D gene is possibly TRBD1 (5 bases). The CDR3 runs to 14 residues. CDR1 SGHTA and CDR2 FQGNSA come from the germline V gene. Trimming stripped 3 bases from V and 4 bases from J, with 12 bases between. The CDR3 coding sequence is TGTGCCAGCAGCTTGACCGGGGCTAGCTATGGCTACACCTTC. Translated, it gives CASSLTGASYGYTF.

The chain joins TRBV28 to TRBJ1-2; tentatively, D is TRBD1 (6 bases). This CDR3 region has 15 residues. Per germline, CDR1 MDHEN and CDR2 SYDVKM. Trimming took 2 bases from V and 0 from J, leaving 10 bases between them. The CDR3 loop is CASSLGGASNYGYTF. For the CDR3, the DNA is TGTGCCAGCAGTTTAGGGGGGGCTTCTAACTATGGCTACACCTTC.

The chain uses TRBV18 and TRBJ1-5, with D unresolved. V gave up 2 bases and J gave up 6 bases, with 11 bases separating them. Germline V lookup: CDR1 KGHSH, CDR2 LQKENI. The CDR3 sequence is 14 residues long. The CDR3 region has the DNA TGTGCCAGCTCACCAGCAGTGACCCCTCAGCCCCAGCATTTT. It yields the protein CASSPAVTPQPQHF.

This chain connects TRBV28 to TRBJ1-5; 7 nucleotides agree with TRBD1. With 4 bases clipped from V and 3 bases from J, the junction kept 6 bases outside the gene matches. This CDR3 comprises 15 residues. Germline CDR1 and CDR2: MDHEN and SYDVKM. The CDR3 DNA is TGTGCCAGCAGTTCCAGGGGGGTTCCCAATCAGCCCCAGCATTTT. Amino acid sequence: CASSSRGVPNQPQHF. Full variable domain (outside the CDR3, taken from reference TRBV28 and TRBJ1-5): DVKVTQSSRYLVKRTGEKVFLECVQDMDHENMFWYRQDPGLGLRLIYFSYDVKMKEKGDIPEGYSVSREKKERFSLILESASTNQTSMYLCASSSRGVPNQPQHFGDGTRLSIL.

V usage is TRBV5-4 and J usage is TRBJ2-2; D perhaps matches TRBD2 (6 bases). Trimming cost V 4 bases and J 0 bases, with 10 bases left between them. The CDR3 is 15 residues long. Germline CDR1 and CDR2: SGHNT and YYREEE (reference sequence). CDR3 loop: CASSRGVANTGELFF. The CDR3 DNA reads TGTGCCAGCAGCCGCGGGGTGGCGAACACCGGGGAGCTGTTTTTT.

The chain combines TRBV11-2 with TRBJ2-7; 8 nucleotides agree with TRBD2. CDR1 and CDR2 from the germline V gene are SGHAT and FQNNGV. The CDR3 loop spans 13 amino acids. Trimming cost V 4 bases and J 4 bases; bases outside gene matches: 3. The CDR3 protein is CASSYSGMYEQYF. CDR3 DNA: TGTGCCAGCAGCTATAGCGGGATGTACGAGCAGTACTTC.